The 30 T cell receptor beta chains below all came from one sample that was sequenced in a study of long-term antiretroviral therapy in people with HIV. Survey-level immunoSEQ v3.0 assays were run. Produced via immunoSEQ multiplex PCR; TCRdb's table is partial and in-frame only. Of about 21,000 clones listed, 70% to 80% are singletons. Source: unsorted PBMCs, taken about 21 months before starting antiretroviral therapy. These receptors came from a woman between 40 and 55 years old with HIV.

The gene calls are TRBV7-8 and TRBJ2-7; D gene unclear. The CDR3 consists of 15 residues. Trimming took off 2 bases at V and 1 base at J, with 12 bases between the two ends. Germline CDR1 is SGHVS and CDR2 is FQNEAQ. CDR3 region: CASSLMSSSSYEQYF. The CDR3 DNA follows: TGTGCCAGCAGCTTAATGTCGAGCAGTTCCTACGAGCAGTACTTC. Variable domain in full (rest from reference TRBV7-8 and TRBJ2-7): GAGVSQSPRYKVAKRGQDVALRCDPISGHVSLFWYQQALGQGPEFLTYFQNEAQLDKSGLPSDRFFAERPEGSVSTLKIQRTQQEDSAVYLCASSLMSSSSYEQYFGPGTRLTVT.

J is TRBJ1-5 and V is TRBV30, with D hard to call. This CDR3 is 14 amino acids long. V lost 1 base to trimming and J lost 2 bases, with 9 bases between them. Germline loops: CDR1 GTSNPN, CDR2 SVGIG (reference sequence). The CDR3 DNA is TGTGCCTGGAGTGATCCACGAGGCAATCAGCCCCAGCATTTT. It translates to CAWSDPRGNQPQHF.

V and J are TRBV7-2 and TRBJ2-6; 7 nucleotides align to TRBD1. The CDR3 is made up of 18 amino acids. V lost 1 base to trimming and J lost 4 bases; unmatched junction nucleotides: 10. Germline V gene sequence: CDR1 SGHTA, CDR2 FQGNSA. The CDR3 loop is CASSLGQGVSIGANVLTF. In nucleotides, the CDR3 is TGTGCCAGCAGCTTAGGGCAGGGGGTCTCGATCGGGGCCAACGTCCTGACTTTC. Drawing the rest from reference TRBV7-2 and TRBJ2-6, the complete variable domain is GAGVSQSPSNKVTEKGKDVELRCDPISGHTALYWYRQSLGQGLEFLIYFQGNSAPDKSGLPSDRFSAERTGGSVSTLTIQRTQQEDSAVYLCASSLGQGVSIGANVLTFGAGSRLTVL.

The V call is TRBV5-4, the J call TRBJ2-7; D is perhaps TRBD2 (5 bases). Germline V gene data show CDR1 as SGHNT and CDR2 as YYREEE (reference sequence). The length of the CDR3 is 13 residues. The germline V and J ends were trimmed by 10 bases and 0 bases, with 14 bases remaining between them. The chain's CDR3 is CAVNEGSSYEQYF. The CDR3 bases are TGTGCCGTAAATGAGGGTAGCTCCTACGAGCAGTACTTC.

The V call is TRBV13, the J call TRBJ2-7; D gene uncertain. The CDR3 is 15 residues long. Trimming left V 5 bases short and J 1 base short, with 15 bases between. CDR1 PRHDT and CDR2 FYEKMQ come from the germline V gene (reference sequence). The CDR3 region is CASSLNPTGSYEQYF. The CDR3 DNA reads TGTGCCAGCAGCCTCAACCCGACTGGATCCTACGAGCAGTACTTC.

The chain links TRBV14 to TRBJ1-4, with no clear D. The CDR3 extends over 16 amino acids. Trimming took off 1 base at V and 8 bases at J, with 17 bases between the two ends. Germline V lookup: CDR1 SGHDN, CDR2 FVKESK. The CDR3 here is CASSQGQEYSREKLFF. As DNA, the CDR3 is TGTGCCAGCAGCCAAGGCCAGGAATATTCGAGGGAAAAACTGTTTTTT.

In nucleotides, the CDR3 is TGCGCCAGCAGCAACACAGGGGGAAAGGCCACAGATACGCAGTATTTT. It yields the protein CASSNTGGKATDTQYF. The V call is TRBV5-1, the J call TRBJ2-3, with 8 bases identical to TRBD1. V was pared by 4 bases and J by 2 bases, with 9 bases of the junction left unmatched. This CDR3 is 16 amino acids long. Germline lookup yields CDR1 SGHRS and CDR2 YFSETQ.

The genes are TRBV25-1 and TRBJ2-3; 13 bases align to TRBD2. The CDR3 runs to 16 residues. In germline, CDR1 is MGHDK, CDR2 SYGVNS. V was pared by 6 bases and J by 4 bases, with 7 bases of the junction left unmatched. The chain's CDR3 is CASSLGLAGAADTQYF. DNA for the CDR3: TGTGCCAGCAGCTTAGGACTAGCGGGAGCAGCAGATACGCAGTATTTT.

This clone is termed medium-sized. The chain uses TRBV20-1 and TRBJ2-1; perhaps TRBD2 as D (6 bases). The CDR3 contains 11 residues. V lost 5 bases to trimming and J lost 10 bases, with 12 bases between them. CDR1 and CDR2 from the germline V gene are DFQATT and SNEGSKA (reference sequence). CDR3 amino acids: CSASAGPEQFF. Written as DNA, the CDR3 is TGCAGTGCTTCCGCGGGACCCGAGCAGTTCTTC.

The V gene is TRBV5-1, the J gene TRBJ1-3, with D tentatively TRBD1 (5 bases). V lost 3 bases and J lost 2, with 6 bases in between. The CDR3 consists of 13 residues. The germline CDR1 and CDR2 sequences are SGHRS and YFSETQ. CDR3 loop: CASSWGPGNTIYF. DNA of the CDR3: TGCGCCAGCAGCTGGGGACCTGGAAACACCATATATTTT.

The chain carries TRBV6-5 and TRBJ1-2; D is undetermined. Trimming shortened V by 8 bases and J by 5 bases, and 12 bases separated the two germline ends. This CDR3 region has 12 residues. Germline lookup yields CDR1 MNHEY and CDR2 SVGAGI. Written as DNA, the CDR3 is TGTGCCAGCTTTTTTTTAAATTATGGCTACACCTTC. It codes for CASFFLNYGYTF.

The chain uses TRBV29-1 and TRBJ2-1; either TRBD1 or TRBD2 may fit D (7 bases each). The CDR3 totals 15 residues. Trimming left V 4 bases short and J 8 bases short, with 21 bases between. The germline CDR1 and CDR2 sequences are SQVTM and ANQGSEA. CDR3 protein: CSVGRRGGPLDEQFF. The CDR3 DNA reads as TGCAGCGTTGGGCGCAGGGGGGGCCCCTTGGATGAGCAGTTCTTC.

The rearrangement uses TRBV7-9 and TRBJ1-2; the D gene is possibly TRBD1 (6 bases). The V end lost 6 bases, the J end lost 6 bases, and 11 bases lay between the germline ends. This CDR3 comprises 12 residues. CDR1 is SEHNR, CDR2 FQNEAQ, per germline (reference sequence). CDR3 nucleotide sequence: TGTGCCAGCAGTTTAAGGGGGGATGGCTACACCTTC. This gives the protein CASSLRGDGYTF.

The chain links TRBV10-1 to TRBJ2-2, with D uncertain. Trimming pared 7 bases from V and 5 bases from J, leaving 8 bases between. This CDR3 is 12 amino acids long. Germline loops: CDR1 WNHNN, CDR2 SYGVQD (reference sequence). In DNA, the CDR3 is TGCGCCAGCACGGCCGGGACCGGGGAGCTGTTTTTT. Its translation is CASTAGTGELFF.

The chain uses TRBV30 and TRBJ1-1; D uncertain. This CDR3 contains 15 residues. V shed 1 base and J shed 1 base, with 13 bases lying between them. Germline V gene data show CDR1 as GTSNPN and CDR2 as SVGIG (reference sequence). The CDR3: CAWSARSRGNTEAFF. CDR3 DNA: TGTGCCTGGAGTGCCCGGAGTCGGGGGAACACTGAAGCTTTCTTT.

This clone was detected only a few times. This sequence joins TRBV7-9 and TRBJ1-2; TRBD1 agrees at 12 bases. Losses at the gene ends were 4 bases for V and 7 bases for J; bases not matched to a gene: 4. The germline gives CDR1 SEHNR, CDR2 FQNEAQ (reference sequence). The CDR3 totals 14 residues. CDR3 protein: CASSSGTGGLGYTF. The CDR3 DNA reads TGTGCCAGCAGCTCTGGGACAGGGGGCCTTGGCTACACCTTC.

The chain links TRBV29-1 to TRBJ2-3; TRBD2 matches 12 bases. Germline loops: CDR1 SQVTM, CDR2 ANQGSEA. With V trimmed by 0 bases and J by 0 bases, 13 bases remained unmatched. There are 20 residues in the CDR3. CDR3 residues: CSVEDPKKTSGGPSTDTQYF. CDR3 DNA: TGCAGCGTTGAAGATCCCAAAAAGACTAGCGGGGGCCCTAGCACAGATACGCAGTATTTT.

The chain couples TRBV29-1 to TRBJ2-7; a weak D match, TRBD2 (7 bases). The germline V gene encodes CDR1 SQVTM and CDR2 ANQGSEA. The V and J ends lost 1 base and 12 bases respectively, with 10 bases between them. The CDR3 is 10 amino acids. The CDR3 nucleotides are TGCAGCGTTGAAGTGGGGGGGCTGTACTTC. Translated: CSVEVGGLYF.

The chain combines TRBV7-2 with TRBJ1-2; D gene unclear. Germline lookup yields CDR1 SGHTA and CDR2 FQGNSA. The CDR3 is made up of 12 amino acids. V dropped 1 base and J dropped 5 bases, with 5 bases sitting between them. As DNA, the CDR3 is TGTGCCAGCAGCTTAGGGTTGTATGGCTACACCTTC. Protein product: CASSLGLYGYTF. Filled out from reference TRBV7-2 and TRBJ1-2, the complete variable domain reads GAGVSQSPSNKVTEKGKDVELRCDPISGHTALYWYRQSLGQGLEFLIYFQGNSAPDKSGLPSDRFSAERTGGSVSTLTIQRTQQEDSAVYLCASSLGLYGYTFGSGTRLTVV.

This clone has only a few counts. This chain uses TRBV7-2 with TRBJ1-1; D call uncertain. Trimming removed 1 base at V and 1 base at J, with 4 bases between. The CDR3 extends over 13 amino acids. The germline gives CDR1 SGHTA, CDR2 FQGNSA. CDR3 coding DNA: TGTGCCAGCAGCTTAGTGGGGAACACTGAAGCTTTCTTT. This translates into CASSLVGNTEAFF. Using reference TRBV7-2 and TRBJ1-1 for the parts outside the CDR3, the full variable domain is GAGVSQSPSNKVTEKGKDVELRCDPISGHTALYWYRQSLGQGLEFLIYFQGNSAPDKSGLPSDRFSAERTGGSVSTLTIQRTQQEDSAVYLCASSLVGNTEAFFGQGTRLTVV.

The gene calls are TRBV25-1 and TRBJ2-6; D unresolved. The CDR3 covers 13 residues. V lost 6 bases and J lost 1, with 4 bases in between. Germline V gives CDR1 MGHDK, CDR2 SYGVNS. CDR3: CASRESGANVLTF. The CDR3, as DNA: TGTGCCAGCAGGGAGTCTGGGGCCAACGTCCTGACTTTC.

This sequence joins TRBV6-6 and TRBJ1-1, with D unresolved. Germline CDR1 and CDR2: MNHNY and SVGAGI (reference sequence). CDR3 size: 14 residues. V was trimmed by 6 bases and J by 3 bases, leaving 14 bases between them. The CDR3 DNA follows: TGTGCCAGCAGCCAAGGGTACGGGGACACTGAAGCTTTCTTT. Protein sequence: CASSQGYGDTEAFF.

This chain connects TRBV6-6 to TRBJ2-5; 11 bases map to TRBD1. This CDR3 spans 15 amino acids. The J segment lost 2 bases and the V segment lost 4 bases, leaving 3 bases of the junction unmatched. Germline CDR1 is MNHNY and CDR2 is SVGAGI (reference sequence). Written as DNA, the CDR3 is TGTGCCAGCAGTTGGGGACAGGGGGTTCAAGAGACCCAGTACTTC. Its protein is CASSWGQGVQETQYF.

This chain joins TRBV5-1 and TRBJ1-1; weak D call: TRBD1 (5 bases). The CDR3 runs 13 residues. V was clipped by 0 bases and J by 3 bases, with 6 bases between them. CDR1 SGHRS and CDR2 YFSETQ come from the germline V gene. The CDR3 DNA sequence: TGCGCCAGCAGCTTGGAGGGGCACACTGAAGCTTTCTTT. Translating it yields CASSLEGHTEAFF.

The chain joins TRBV12-1 to TRBJ1-5. TRBV12-1 has pseudogene status. The CDR3 covers 13 residues. The CDR3 loop is CASSFARLGPQHF. For the CDR3, the DNA is TGTGCCAGCAGCTTTGCGCGTTTAGGGCCCCAGCATTTT.

The V call is TRBV5-4, the J call TRBJ2-5, with D perhaps matching TRBD1 (6 bases). CDR1 is SGHNT and CDR2 is YYREEE in the germline V gene (reference sequence). CDR3 length: 13 residues. V gave up 0 bases and J gave up 5 bases, with 8 bases separating them. The CDR3 DNA reads as TGTGCCAGCAGCTTGGACAGGGAGGAGACCCAGTACTTC. This gives the protein CASSLDREETQYF.

This chain connects TRBV6-6 to TRBJ2-5; 8 bases match TRBD2. This CDR3 has 15 amino acids. Germline CDR1 and CDR2: MNHNY and SVGAGI (reference sequence). The ends lost 6 bases at V and 3 bases at J; junction bases unmatched: 9. This chain's CDR3 is CASSPMGRGEETQYF. The CDR3 DNA sequence: TGTGCCAGCAGCCCGATGGGGCGGGGGGAAGAGACCCAGTACTTC.

CDR3 coding DNA: TGTGCCTGGGCCAGGGGGCCAGATACGCAGTATTTT. Translating gives CAWARGPDTQYF. The V gene is TRBV30, the J gene TRBJ2-3, with 8 bases aligning to TRBD1. The V gene's germline CDR1 is GTSNPN and CDR2 SVGIG (reference sequence). V was pared by 5 bases and J by 4 bases, with 2 bases of the junction left unmatched. The CDR3 consists of 12 residues.

In its sample, this clone ranks as medium-sized. V usage is TRBV6-6 and J usage is TRBJ2-7; 11 bases fit TRBD2. V was clipped by 4 bases and J by 5 bases; unmatched bases: 4. Germline CDR1 reads MNHNY; CDR2 reads SVGAGI (reference sequence). This CDR3 region has 14 residues. DNA for the CDR3: TGTGCCAGCAGTTTCCCGGGACTAGCGGACGAGCAGTACTTC. It specifies CASSFPGLADEQYF.

The chain joins TRBV30 to TRBJ2-2, with D tentatively TRBD1 (6 bases). Trimming stripped 0 bases from V and 3 bases from J, with 11 bases between. This CDR3 has 15 amino acids. Germline loops: CDR1 GTSNPN, CDR2 SVGIG (reference sequence). CDR3 DNA: TGTGCCTGGAGTGTAACAGGGTCATACACCGGGGAGCTGTTTTTT. It yields the protein CAWSVTGSYTGELFF.